This entry features one T cell receptor (beta chain) sequence. The target antigen is unknown. Germline V gene lookup returns CDR1 SGHNT and CDR2 YYREEE (reference sequence). J gave up 7 bases and V 2 bases, and 6 bases lay outside the gene matches. The CDR3 consists of 16 residues. Measured with immunoSEQ multiplex PCR; TCRdb has only the in-frame clones, and not every one. The sample consists of approximately 1,500,000 clones, approximately 96% of them appearing once. The sample is drawn from a study of shared clonotypes between healthy human individuals. Study observations and caveats: Sampling involved blood alone; tissue repertoires likely differ. A reduction in generation probabilities was seen for non-shared clonotypes relative to those shared by all four donors.

The clonotype originates from a man aged 25 to 40 in good health. This rearrangement joins TRBV5-4 to TRBJ2-1; 13 nucleotides match TRBD2. The sample taken for sequencing was naive CD4+ T cells sorted from blood. Regarding subset: CD45RA+ positively selected. Here the CDR3 reads CASSFPLAGGPNEQFF. The CDR3 coding sequence is TGTGCCAGCAGCTTCCCACTAGCGGGAGGGCCAAATGAGCAGTTCTTC.